This is a list of T cell receptor beta chains from one sample in a study of high-grade serous ovarian cancer treatment subgroups. Libraries were prepared by immunoSEQ multiplex PCR; TCRdb keeps only in-frame clonotypes and omits some of them. The sample holds fewer than 20,000 clones; roughly 70% are singletons and the top ten take around 4.8%. Sequenced input: tumor tissue. These receptors were obtained from a human donor with high-grade serous ovarian cancer. Each CDR3 is given with its conserved first and last residue. The D gene is left open where the match is weak. Clone size, where shown, is once, few, many, or a class for clones that have expanded.

size	V	length	D	J	CDR3	DNA
.	TRBV4-3	15	.	TRBJ2-1	CASSPTGRTYNEQFF	TGCGCCAGCAGCCCCACGGGACGTACCTACAATGAGCAGTTCTTC
.	TRBV7-9	13	.	TRBJ1-2	CASSSGTLYGYTF	TGTGCCAGCAGCTCCGGGACTCTCTATGGCTACACCTTC
.	TRBV19	15	.	TRBJ1-2	CASSTPGGGQRGYTF	TGTGCCAGTAGTACGCCGGGAGGGGGGCAACGAGGCTACACCTTC
.	TRBV7-2	11	TRBD1	TRBJ1-1	CASGRTGQAFF	TGTGCCAGCGGACGGACAGGGCAAGCTTTCTTT
.	TRBV29-1	11	.	TRBJ1-2	CSDGKPAGYTF	TGCAGCGACGGGAAGCCGGCTGGCTACACCTTC
.	TRBV7-2	14	TRBD1	TRBJ1-4	CASSEGGGVEKLFF	TGTGCCAGCAGCGAAGGAGGGGGCGTTGAAAAACTGTTTTTT
.	TRBV29-1	13	.	TRBJ2-3	CSVEGLTRGTQYF	TGCAGCGTTGAGGGGCTGACGCGAGGTACGCAGTATTTT
.	TRBV7-9	16	.	TRBJ1-3	CASSGRRGGSGNTIYF	TGTGCCAGCAGCGGCCGGCGGGGCGGGTCTGGAAACACCATATATTTT
once	TRBV11-2	15	TRBD1	TRBJ2-7	CASSLSVGTDYEQYF	TGTGCCAGCAGCTTGAGCGTAGGGACAGACTACGAGCAGTACTTC
.	TRBV5-1	13	TRBD2	TRBJ2-5	CASSAGGTETQYF	TGCGCCAGCAGCGCCGGGGGGACGGAGACCCAGTACTTC
.	TRBV9	18	.	TRBJ2-2	CASSLLMSTVSNTGELFF	TGTGCCAGCAGCCTACTTATGAGTACGGTATCGAACACCGGGGAGCTGTTTTTT
.	TRBV5-5	14	TRBD1	TRBJ1-2	CASRVSRDSYGYTF	TGTGCCAGCAGAGTAAGCCGGGACAGCTATGGCTACACCTTC
medium-sized	TRBV29-1	15	TRBD1	TRBJ1-1	CSVFRTGARNTEAFF	TGCAGCGTCTTTAGGACAGGGGCAAGGAACACTGAAGCTTTCTTT
.	TRBV4-3	16	.	TRBJ2-2	CASSDILRGNTGELFF	TGCGCCAGCAGCGATATCCTCAGGGGAAACACCGGGGAGCTGTTTTTT
few	TRBV7-9	17	.	TRBJ1-2	CASSLARGPGVNYGYTF	TGTGCCAGCAGCTTAGCGAGAGGACCGGGGGTCAACTATGGCTACACCTTC
.	TRBV5-4	14	TRBD1	TRBJ1-1	CASSSGGPVTEAFF	TGTGCCAGCAGCTCAGGGGGACCTGTCACTGAAGCTTTCTTT
.	TRBV6-6	13	TRBD1	TRBJ1-5	CASDRGNKWPQHF	TGTGCCAGCGACAGGGGCAACAAGTGGCCCCAGCATTTT
.	TRBV19	14	.	TRBJ2-1	CASSPSGDYNEQFF	TGTGCCAGTAGTCCATCGGGAGATTACAATGAGCAGTTCTTC
.	TRBV5-4	13	.	TRBJ2-5	CASSLGVYEKQYF	TGTGCCAGCAGCCTGGGGGTTTACGAGAAGCAGTACTTC
.	TRBV10-3	13	.	TRBJ2-2	CAIWAGNTGELFF	TGTGCCATCTGGGCAGGGAACACCGGGGAGCTGTTTTTT
.	TRBV9	15	TRBD1	TRBJ2-3	CASSVEGTVTDTQYF	TGTGCCAGCAGCGTAGAAGGGACAGTCACAGATACGCAGTATTTT
.	TRBV6-6	16	TRBD2	TRBJ2-3	CASSSPGTSVQDTQYF	TGTGCCAGCAGCTCGCCCGGGACTAGCGTTCAGGATACGCAGTATTTT
once	TRBV6-5	16	.	TRBJ2-6	CASSYRVRAGANVLTF	TGTGCCAGCAGTTACCGAGTTAGGGCCGGGGCCAACGTCCTGACTTTC
few	TRBV19	12	.	TRBJ1-1	CASSMRGAEAFF	TGTGCCAGTAGTATGAGGGGCGCTGAAGCTTTCTTT
.	TRBV18	13	.	TRBJ1-6	CASSPDQNSPLHF	TGTGCCAGCTCACCCGACCAGAATTCACCCCTCCACTTT
.	TRBV9	16	TRBD2	TRBJ2-1	CASSVGLAGGGSEQFF	TGTGCCAGCAGCGTAGGACTAGCGGGGGGGGGTAGTGAGCAGTTCTTC
.	TRBV6-1	16	TRBD1	TRBJ2-1	CASSVNTGGTYNEQFF	TGTGCCAGCAGTGTTAACACAGGGGGAACCTACAATGAGCAGTTCTTC
.	TRBV5-6	15	.	TRBJ1-3	CASSLVRGLGNTIYF	TGTGCCAGCAGCTTGGTACGAGGTTTGGGAAACACCATATATTTT
.	TRBV7-3	12	.	TRBJ2-2	CATQPPAGELFF	TGTGCCACTCAACCCCCCGCCGGGGAGCTGTTTTTT
few	TRBV7-9	16	.	TRBJ2-7	CASSFQGGGINHEQYF	TGTGCCAGCAGCTTTCAGGGAGGGGGTATCAACCACGAGCAGTACTTC
.	TRBV11-2	17	.	TRBJ2-7	CASSSDRWTLVSYEQYF	TGTGCCAGCAGCTCAGACCGCTGGACCCTTGTCTCCTACGAGCAGTACTTC
once	TRBV7-9	14	.	TRBJ1-5	CASSRGGGNQPQHF	TGTGCCAGCAGCCGGGGGGGTGGTAATCAGCCCCAGCATTTT
few	TRBV27	15	.	TRBJ1-5	CASSLGSRGEQPQHF	TGTGCCAGCAGTTTGGGCTCCAGGGGTGAGCAGCCCCAGCATTTT
.	TRBV4-1	14	.	TRBJ1-5	CASALGGTIMPQHF	TGCGCCAGCGCCTTGGGGGGTACCATCATGCCCCAGCATTTT
.	TRBV5-1	15	.	TRBJ2-2	CASSRDASNTGELFF	TGCGCCAGCAGCCGGGACGCTTCGAACACCGGGGAGCTGTTTTTT
.	TRBV18	13	TRBD1	TRBJ1-1	CASSRTGRTEAFF	TGTGCCAGCTCACGGACAGGGAGGACTGAAGCTTTCTTT
.	TRBV11-2	17	TRBD2	TRBJ2-1	CASSWPLAGIAYNEQFF	TGTGCCAGCAGTTGGCCTCTAGCGGGGATTGCCTACAATGAGCAGTTCTTC
.	TRBV6-5	13	TRBD1	TRBJ2-7	CASTAGGSYEQYF	TGTGCCAGCACGGCAGGGGGTTCCTACGAGCAGTACTTC
.	TRBV18	13	.	TRBJ2-7	CASSPTGHYEQYF	TGTGCCAGCTCACCGACAGGCCACTACGAGCAGTACTTC
.	TRBV6-6	13	TRBD1	TRBJ2-7	CASSTGQGNEQYF	TGTGCCAGCAGTACGGGACAGGGGAACGAGCAGTACTTC
few	TRBV18	14	.	TRBJ2-7	CASSPSLDQGEQYF	TGTGCCAGCTCACCAAGCCTAGATCAAGGGGAGCAGTACTTC
.	TRBV2	13	.	TRBJ1-2	CASSEGPGEGYTF	TGTGCCAGCAGCGAGGGACCGGGGGAGGGCTACACCTTC
.	TRBV7-2	13	.	TRBJ1-1	CASSQFWGTEAFF	TGTGCCAGCAGCCAGTTTTGGGGTACTGAAGCTTTCTTT
.	TRBV6-5	14	TRBD1	TRBJ1-2	CASSPRTGGNGYTF	TGTGCCAGCAGTCCCCGGACAGGGGGGAATGGCTACACCTTC
few	TRBV2	17	TRBD1	TRBJ1-5	CASSDQRTGWSNQPQHF	TGTGCCAGCAGTGACCAGCGGACAGGCTGGAGCAATCAGCCCCAGCATTTT
.	TRBV13	15	TRBD1	TRBJ1-4	CASSDGTGLNEKLFF	TGTGCCAGCAGCGATGGGACAGGACTTAATGAAAAACTGTTTTTT
.	TRBV5-8	13	.	TRBJ2-3	CASSLGGTDTQYF	TGTGCCAGCAGCTTAGGTGGCACAGATACGCAGTATTTT
few	TRBV7-2	15	.	TRBJ2-2	CASSLWGPNTGELFF	TGTGCCAGCAGCTTATGGGGCCCGAACACCGGGGAGCTGTTTTTT
.	TRBV4-2	11	.	TRBJ2-5	CASSQGGAQYF	TGTGCCAGCAGCCAAGGCGGAGCCCAGTACTTC
.	TRBV4-3	13	.	TRBJ1-2	CASSQDRVFGYTF	TGCGCCAGCAGCCAAGATCGAGTCTTTGGCTACACCTTC
few	TRBV10-3	16	TRBD1	TRBJ1-5	CAISESTGRLGQPQHF	TGTGCCATCAGTGAGTCGACAGGGAGGTTGGGGCAGCCCCAGCATTTT
.	TRBV2	14	TRBD1	TRBJ1-2	CASRGDRDLYGYTF	TGTGCCAGCAGGGGGGACAGGGACCTCTATGGCTACACCTTC
.	TRBV27	14	.	TRBJ2-3	CASSLRPKGDTQYF	TGTGCCAGCAGTTTACGGCCTAAGGGAGATACGCAGTATTTT
.	TRBV6-5	14	.	TRBJ2-1	CASTHGGGNNEQFF	TGTGCCAGCACCCACGGCGGAGGGAACAATGAGCAGTTCTTC